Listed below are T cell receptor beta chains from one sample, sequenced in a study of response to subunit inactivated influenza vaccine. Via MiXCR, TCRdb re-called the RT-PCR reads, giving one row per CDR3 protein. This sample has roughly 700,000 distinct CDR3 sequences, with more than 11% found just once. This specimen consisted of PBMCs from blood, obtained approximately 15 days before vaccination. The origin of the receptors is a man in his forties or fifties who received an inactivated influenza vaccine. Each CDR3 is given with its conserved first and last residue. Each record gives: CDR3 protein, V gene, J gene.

cdr3_aa: CALGPRGTDTQYF
v_call: TRBV28
j_call: TRBJ2-3

cdr3_aa: CASSTGTNYNEQFF
v_call: TRBV5-1
j_call: TRBJ2-1

cdr3_aa: CASSLGFSVAEPLHF
v_call: TRBV5-1
j_call: TRBJ1-6

cdr3_aa: CSASDGPYEQYF
v_call: TRBV20-1
j_call: TRBJ2-7

cdr3_aa: CSALKETQYF
v_call: TRBV20-1
j_call: TRBJ2-5

cdr3_aa: CASSLYKGTGGANVLTF
v_call: TRBV28
j_call: TRBJ2-6

cdr3_aa: CASSQEPPPSYGHNEQFF
v_call: TRBV4-3
j_call: TRBJ2-1

cdr3_aa: CASSHAGDGPDENTQYF
v_call: TRBV5-4
j_call: TRBJ2-3

cdr3_aa: CAISLGQGNSYNSPLHF
v_call: TRBV10-3
j_call: TRBJ1-6

cdr3_aa: CAISESGRDEQYF
v_call: TRBV10-3
j_call: TRBJ2-7

cdr3_aa: CASSLEVRGVNEQYF
v_call: TRBV5-1
j_call: TRBJ2-7

cdr3_aa: CASRTGGEFSNQPQHF
v_call: TRBV7-8
j_call: TRBJ1-5

cdr3_aa: CASSVYREGTGELFF
v_call: TRBV6-1
j_call: TRBJ2-2

cdr3_aa: CASSRGQRYEQYF
v_call: TRBV5-5
j_call: TRBJ2-7

cdr3_aa: CASRKSGTLIETQYF
v_call: TRBV5-1
j_call: TRBJ2-5

cdr3_aa: CASSDYPPGANVLTF
v_call: TRBV19
j_call: TRBJ2-6

cdr3_aa: CSARPGQGFSYEQYF
v_call: TRBV20-1
j_call: TRBJ2-7

cdr3_aa: CAISESEVRGDNYGYTF
v_call: TRBV10-3
j_call: TRBJ1-2

cdr3_aa: CASSQAPEGQAFF
v_call: TRBV3-1
j_call: TRBJ1-1

cdr3_aa: CASSPGDRGFSEQYF
v_call: TRBV12-3/TRBV12-4
j_call: TRBJ2-7

cdr3_aa: CASSLLASDSYEQYF
v_call: TRBV7-8
j_call: TRBJ2-7

cdr3_aa: CSAGGGVGTGELFF
v_call: TRBV29-1
j_call: TRBJ2-2